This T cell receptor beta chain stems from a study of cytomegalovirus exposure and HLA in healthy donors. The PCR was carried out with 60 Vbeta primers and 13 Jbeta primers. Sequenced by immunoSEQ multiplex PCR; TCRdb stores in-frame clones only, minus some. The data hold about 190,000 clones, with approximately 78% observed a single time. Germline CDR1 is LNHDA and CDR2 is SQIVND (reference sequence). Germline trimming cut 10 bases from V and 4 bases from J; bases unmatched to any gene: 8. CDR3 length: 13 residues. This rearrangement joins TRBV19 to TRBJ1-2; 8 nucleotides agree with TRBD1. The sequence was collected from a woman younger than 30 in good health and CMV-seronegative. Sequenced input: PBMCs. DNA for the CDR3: TGTGCCACCCATTCGGACAGGGTCTATGGCTACACCTTC. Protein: CATHSDRVYGYTF. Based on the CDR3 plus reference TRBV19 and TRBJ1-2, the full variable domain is DGGITQSPKYLFRKEGQNVTLSCEQNLNHDAMYWYRQDPGQGLRLIYYSQIVNDFQKGDIAEGYSVSREKKESFPLTVTSAQKNPTAFYLCATHSDRVYGYTFGSGTRLTVV.